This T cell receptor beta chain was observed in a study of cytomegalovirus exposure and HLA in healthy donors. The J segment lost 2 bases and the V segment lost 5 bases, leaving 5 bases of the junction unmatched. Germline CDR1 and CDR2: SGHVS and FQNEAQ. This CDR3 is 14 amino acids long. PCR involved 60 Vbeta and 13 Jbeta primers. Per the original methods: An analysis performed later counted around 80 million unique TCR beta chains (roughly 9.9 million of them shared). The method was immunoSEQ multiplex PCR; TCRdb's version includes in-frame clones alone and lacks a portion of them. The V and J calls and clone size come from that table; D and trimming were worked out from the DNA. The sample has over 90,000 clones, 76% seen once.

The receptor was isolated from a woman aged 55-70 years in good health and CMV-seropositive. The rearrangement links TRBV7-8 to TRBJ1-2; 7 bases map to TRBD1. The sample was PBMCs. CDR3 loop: CASSLEGANYGYTF. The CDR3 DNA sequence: TGTGCCAGCAGCCTGGAGGGGGCGAACTATGGCTACACCTTC.